This passage covers 9 T cell receptor beta chains from one sample sequenced in a study of T-cell reconstitution after alpha-beta-depleted transplantation in children. A TCRbeta library incorporating unique molecular identifiers was prepared. TCRdb processed the PCR reads anew with MiXCR; each CDR3 protein has one entry. The sample has some 490,000 distinct CDR3 sequences, under 15% seen once. Material: PBMCs from the stem cell graft donor, obtained from the stem cell graft. The receptors come from a human donor who donated a stem cell graft to a child with combined immunodeficiency.

The V gene is TRBV12-3 or TRBV12-4, the J gene TRBJ2-3, with D possibly TRBD1 on 6 matching bases. The V gene lost 5 bases and the J gene lost 0 bases, with 12 bases spanning the gap. The CDR3 loop spans 15 amino acids. CDR3 protein: CASSRWTVSTDTQYF. The CDR3 coding sequence is TGTGCCAGCAGTAGGTGGACAGTTAGCACAGATACGCAGTATTTT.

The chain joins TRBV7-9 to TRBJ2-7, with TRBD2 matching 7 bases. Germline V lookup: CDR1 SEHNR, CDR2 FQNEAQ (reference sequence). This CDR3 spans 17 amino acids. V was clipped by 5 bases and J by 7 bases; unmatched bases: 20. The chain's CDR3 is CASSPPGGTFDQWEQYF. CDR3 DNA: TGTGCCAGCAGCCCCCCGGGGGGAACGTTTGACCAATGGGAGCAGTACTTC.

V is TRBV4-3 and J is TRBJ1-4; 11 positions match TRBD1. The CDR3 extends over 15 amino acids. Germline V CDR1 and CDR2: LGHNA, YSLEER. With 4 bases clipped from V and 7 bases from J, the junction kept 5 bases outside the gene matches. Here the CDR3 reads CASSLAGTGGEKLFF. Here the CDR3 DNA reads TGCGCCAGCAGCCTAGCTGGGACAGGGGGTGAAAAACTGTTTTTT.

This chain links TRBV6-2 or TRBV6-3 with TRBJ1-6; D possibly corresponds to TRBD1 (5 bases). The V and J ends lost 6 bases and 7 bases respectively, with 13 bases between them. Germline V gene lookup returns CDR1 MNHEY and CDR2 SVGEGT. CDR3 size: 14 residues. The CDR3 protein is CASSYDRKNSPLHF. CDR3 bases: TGTGCCAGCAGCTATGACAGAAAAAATTCACCCCTCCACTTT.

This sequence joins TRBV7-3 and TRBJ1-1; no definite D call. This CDR3 contains 14 residues. V was clipped by 5 bases and J by 0 bases, with 10 bases between them. Germline lookup yields CDR1 SGHTA and CDR2 FQGTGA. This CDR3 reads CASSPYVVNTEAFF. CDR3 DNA: TGTGCCAGCAGCCCCTACGTAGTGAACACTGAAGCTTTCTTT.

This clonotype was seen more than once but under ten times. This chain links TRBV12-3 or TRBV12-4 with TRBJ1-4; D may be TRBD1 (5 bases). This CDR3 has 15 residues. Trimming cost V 5 bases and J 7 bases, with 17 bases left between them. The CDR3 nucleotides read TGTGCCAGCAGTGCCCTGGGGGGTTTCACTGAAAAACTGTTTTTT. This sequence encodes CASSALGGFTEKLFF.

In this sample, this clonotype turned up a few times. This CDR3 is CASSLGREPDTQYF. CDR3 in DNA: TGCGCCAGCAGCTTGGGGCGGGAGCCAGATACGCAGTATTTT. The V gene is TRBV5-1, the J gene TRBJ2-3, with 7 bases matching TRBD2. J was trimmed by 4 bases and V by 0 bases; bases with no gene match: 2. The CDR3 runs 14 residues. Germline V lookup: CDR1 SGHRS, CDR2 YFSETQ.

A few counts support this clonotype. V usage is TRBV7-9 and J usage is TRBJ2-1, with D uncertain. CDR1 is SEHNR and CDR2 is FQNEAQ in the germline V gene (reference sequence). The V end was cut by 5 bases, the J end by 0 bases, with 17 bases between. The CDR3 totals 17 residues. The CDR3 reads CASSPSWRVSSYNEQFF. Here the CDR3 DNA reads TGTGCCAGCAGCCCAAGCTGGCGCGTAAGCTCCTACAATGAGCAGTTCTTC.

The chain links TRBV6-4 to TRBJ1-2, with a weak D call TRBD1 (6 bases). Trimming took 6 bases from V and 13 from J, leaving 18 bases between them. Germline V gene lookup returns CDR1 MRHNA and CDR2 SNTAGT. CDR3 length: 12 amino acids. The CDR3 coding sequence is TGTGCCAGCAGGACCGACAGGATAGGGGTCACCTTC. Encoded protein: CASRTDRIGVTF.